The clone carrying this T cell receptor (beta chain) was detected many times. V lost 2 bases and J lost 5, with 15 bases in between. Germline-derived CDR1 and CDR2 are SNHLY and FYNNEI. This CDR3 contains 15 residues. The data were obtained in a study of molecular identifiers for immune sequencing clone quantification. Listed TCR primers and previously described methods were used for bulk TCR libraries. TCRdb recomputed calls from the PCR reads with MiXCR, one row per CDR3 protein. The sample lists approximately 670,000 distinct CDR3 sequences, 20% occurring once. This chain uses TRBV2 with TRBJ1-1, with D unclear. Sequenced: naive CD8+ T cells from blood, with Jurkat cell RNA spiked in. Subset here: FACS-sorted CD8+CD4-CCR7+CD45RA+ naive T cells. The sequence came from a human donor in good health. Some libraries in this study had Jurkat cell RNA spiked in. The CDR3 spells CASSEFLGLGTEAFF. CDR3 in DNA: TGTGCCAGCAGTGAATTTCTAGGGCTGGGAACTGAAGCTTTCTTT.